The source of this TCR beta chain is a study of shared clonotypes between healthy human individuals. Study as a whole: With ages of 18 to 49, the donors were a couple of women and three men. Study-wide results and caveats: Generation probabilities were higher for clonotypes shared across all four sorted-subset donors than for unshared ones.

CDR1 and CDR2 from the germline V gene are SEHNR and FQNEAQ (reference sequence). This CDR3 comprises 16 residues. The V gene end was trimmed by 1 base and the J gene end by 5 bases; junction bases not matched to a gene: 6. Sorted subsets were amplified in replicate PCRs using 200 ng DNA, 30,000 to 35,000 T cell genomes. Some clones are missing from TCRdb's copy, which holds only in-frame ones; the method was immunoSEQ multiplex PCR. The sample gives roughly 2.5 million clones, roughly nine tenths of which show up once; around 0.14% is in the top ten. Remarks on this clone: What it binds is not known.

This chain links TRBV7-9 with TRBJ2-7; TRBD1 aligns across 12 bases. The origin of this receptor is a man between 18 and 29 years old in good health. Sequencing was performed on naive CD4+ T cells sorted from blood. The subset was: CD45RA+ positively selected. CDR3 bases: TGTGCCAGCAGCTTAGGTACGGGACAGGGGGCCCACGAGCAGTACTTC. This sequence encodes CASSLGTGQGAHEQYF.